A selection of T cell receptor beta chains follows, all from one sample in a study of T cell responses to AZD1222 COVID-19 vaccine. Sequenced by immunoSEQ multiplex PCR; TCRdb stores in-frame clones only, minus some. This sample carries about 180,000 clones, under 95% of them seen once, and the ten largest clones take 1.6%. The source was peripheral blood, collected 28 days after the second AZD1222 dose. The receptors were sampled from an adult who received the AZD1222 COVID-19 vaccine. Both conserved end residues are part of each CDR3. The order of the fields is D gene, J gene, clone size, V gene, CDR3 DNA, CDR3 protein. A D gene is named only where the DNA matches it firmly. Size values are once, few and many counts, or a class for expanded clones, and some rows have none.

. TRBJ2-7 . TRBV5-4 TGTGCCAGCGGGAGTGAGTCGGGAGCGGGCTCCTACGAGCAGTACTTC CASGSESGAGSYEQYF
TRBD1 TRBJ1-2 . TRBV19 TGTGCCAGTAGCGAACAAGGACAGGGGGCTTTCACCTTC CASSEQGQGAFTF
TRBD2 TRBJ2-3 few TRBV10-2 TGCGCCAGCAGTGATTGGGCGGGAGAAAGCACAGATACGCAGTATTTT CASSDWAGESTDTQYF
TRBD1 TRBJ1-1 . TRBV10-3 TGTGCCATCAGGGGGGTGGACAGGGCGGACACTGAAGCTTTCTTT CAIRGVDRADTEAFF
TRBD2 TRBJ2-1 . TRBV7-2 TGTGCCAGCAGCTGGACTAGCGGCTCCTACAATGAGCAGTTCTTC CASSWTSGSYNEQFF
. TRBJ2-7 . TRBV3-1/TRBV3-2 TGTGCCAGCAGCCATGAACTATCCTACGAGCAGTACTTC CASSHELSYEQYF
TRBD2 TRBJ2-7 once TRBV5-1 TGCGCCAGCAGCCTAGCCAGCGGGAGCTTCGCCGAGCAGTACTTC CASSLASGSFAEQYF
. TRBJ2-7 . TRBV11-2 TGTGCCAGCAGCCTCCTAGGGGGATCCTACGAGCAGTACTTC CASSLLGGSYEQYF
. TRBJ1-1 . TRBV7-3 TGTGCCAGCAGCTTAACGAAGGCTATGAACACTGAAGCTTTCTTT CASSLTKAMNTEAFF
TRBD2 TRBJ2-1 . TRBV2 TGTGCCAGCAGTGAGGAGACGAGCGGGATATACCACAATGAGCAGTTCTTC CASSEETSGIYHNEQFF
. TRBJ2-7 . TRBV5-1 TGCGCCAGCAGCCAAGACTATTCCGAGCAGTACTTC CASSQDYSEQYF
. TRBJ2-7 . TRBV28 TGTGCCACCACAAACGGGGGAGGCCCTGCCTACGAGCAGTACTTC CATTNGGGPAYEQYF
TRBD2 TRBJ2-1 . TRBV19 TGTGCCAGTAGTATAGTGGGGACTAGCGGGAGTATGCAGTTCTTC CASSIVGTSGSMQFF
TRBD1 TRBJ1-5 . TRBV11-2 TGTGCCAGCAGCTTAACGACAGGGAGCAATCAGCCCCAGCATTTT CASSLTTGSNQPQHF
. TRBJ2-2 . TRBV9 TGTGCCAGCAGCGTTTGGGCAAACACCGGGGAGCTGTTTTTT CASSVWANTGELFF
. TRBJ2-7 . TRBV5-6 TGTGCCAGCAGCTTGGAGAACTCCTACGAGCAGTACTTC CASSLENSYEQYF
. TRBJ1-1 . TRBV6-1 TGTGCCAGCAGTGAAGCGCATGTAGGTTTAGGCACTGAAGCTTTCTTT CASSEAHVGLGTEAFF
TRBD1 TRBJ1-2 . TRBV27 TGTGCCAGCAGTTCGACAGGGGGCTCTCGTGGCTACACCTTC CASSSTGGSRGYTF
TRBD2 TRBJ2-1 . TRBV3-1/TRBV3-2 TGTGCCAGCAGCCAAGATAGGCCCCTAGCGGGGGGGCTCTCCTACAATGAGCAGTTCTTC CASSQDRPLAGGLSYNEQFF
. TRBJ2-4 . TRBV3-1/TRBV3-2 TGTGCCAGCAGCCAAGACTATTTGTGGGCTATTCAGTACTTC CASSQDYLWAIQYF
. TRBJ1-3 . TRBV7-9 TGTGCCAGCAGCACGTCGACTGGAAACACCATATATTTT CASSTSTGNTIYF
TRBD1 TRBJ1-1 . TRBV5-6 TGTGCCAGCAGCCGATACAGGGGTGGAACTGAAGCTTTCTTT CASSRYRGGTEAFF
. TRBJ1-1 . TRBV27 TGTGCCAGCAGTCTCTCCCCAACAGGGAACACTGAAGCTTTCTTT CASSLSPTGNTEAFF
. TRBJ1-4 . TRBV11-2 TGTGCCAGCAGCTTCTCCGCTGCAACTAATGAAAAACTGTTTTTT CASSFSAATNEKLFF
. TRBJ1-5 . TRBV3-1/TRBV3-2 TGTGCCAGCAGCCAAAGCCTGGATCAGCCCCAGCATTTT CASSQSLDQPQHF
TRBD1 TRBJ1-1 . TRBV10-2 TGCGCCAGCAGTACAGGGGGAAGAACTGAAGCTTTCTTT CASSTGGRTEAFF